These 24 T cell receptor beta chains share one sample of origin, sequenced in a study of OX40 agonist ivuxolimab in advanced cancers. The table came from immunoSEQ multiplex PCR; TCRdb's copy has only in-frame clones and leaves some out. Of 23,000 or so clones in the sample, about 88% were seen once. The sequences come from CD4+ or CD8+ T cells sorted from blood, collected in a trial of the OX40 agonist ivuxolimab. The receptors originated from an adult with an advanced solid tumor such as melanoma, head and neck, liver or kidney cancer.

CDR3 nucleotide sequence: TGTGCCACCAGCGGAAGAACTAGCGGGAGCCGTCTCGAGCAGTACTTC. The encoded protein is CATSGRTSGSRLEQYF. V and J are TRBV15 and TRBJ2-5, with 11 nucleotides matching TRBD2. The end of the DNA is better explained by TRBJ2-7, so the J call may be wrong. The CDR3 loop spans 16 amino acids. Looked up from germline, CDR1 is LNHNV and CDR2 is YYDKDF (reference sequence).

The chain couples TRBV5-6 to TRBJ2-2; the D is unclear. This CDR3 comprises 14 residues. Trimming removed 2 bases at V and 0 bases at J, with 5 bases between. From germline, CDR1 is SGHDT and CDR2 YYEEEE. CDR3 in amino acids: CASSFDTNTGELFF. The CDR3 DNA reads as TGTGCCAGCAGCTTCGATACGAACACCGGGGAGCTGTTTTTT.

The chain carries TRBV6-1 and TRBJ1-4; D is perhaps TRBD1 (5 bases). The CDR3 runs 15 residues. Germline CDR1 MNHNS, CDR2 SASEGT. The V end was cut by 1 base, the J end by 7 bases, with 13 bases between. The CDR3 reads CASSEGAGVGEKLFF. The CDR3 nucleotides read TGTGCCAGCAGTGAAGGCGCGGGGGTTGGTGAAAAACTGTTTTTT.

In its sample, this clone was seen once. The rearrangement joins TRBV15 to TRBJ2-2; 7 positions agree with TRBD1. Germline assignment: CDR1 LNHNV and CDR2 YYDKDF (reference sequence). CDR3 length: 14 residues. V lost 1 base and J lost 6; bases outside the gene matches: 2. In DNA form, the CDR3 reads TGTGCCACCAGCAGAGCAGGGGGTTCCGGGGAGCTGTTTTTT. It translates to CATSRAGGSGELFF.

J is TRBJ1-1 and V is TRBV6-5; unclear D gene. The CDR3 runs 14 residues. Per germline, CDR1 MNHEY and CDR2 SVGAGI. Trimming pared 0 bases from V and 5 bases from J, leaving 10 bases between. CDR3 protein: CASSYSQKRTEAFF. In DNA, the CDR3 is TGTGCCAGCAGTTACTCACAGAAGAGAACTGAAGCTTTCTTT.

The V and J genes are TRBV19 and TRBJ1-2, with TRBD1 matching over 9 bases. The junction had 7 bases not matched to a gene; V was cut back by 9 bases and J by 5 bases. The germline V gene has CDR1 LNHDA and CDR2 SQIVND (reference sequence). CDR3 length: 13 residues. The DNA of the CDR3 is TGTGCCAGCGACAGGGGGACTCTTTATGGCTACACCTTC. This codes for CASDRGTLYGYTF.

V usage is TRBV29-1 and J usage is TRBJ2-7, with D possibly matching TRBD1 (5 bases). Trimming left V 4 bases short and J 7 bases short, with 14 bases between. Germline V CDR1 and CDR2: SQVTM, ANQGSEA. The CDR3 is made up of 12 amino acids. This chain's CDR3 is CSVGQQFMEQYF. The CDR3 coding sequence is TGCAGCGTTGGACAGCAATTCATGGAGCAGTACTTC.

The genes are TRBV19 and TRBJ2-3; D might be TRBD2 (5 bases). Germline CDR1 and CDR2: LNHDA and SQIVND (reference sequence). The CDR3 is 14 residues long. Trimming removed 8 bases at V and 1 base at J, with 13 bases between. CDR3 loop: CASHERKGTDTQYF. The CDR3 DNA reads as TGTGCCAGTCATGAGCGGAAGGGCACAGATACGCAGTATTTT.

The CDR3 nucleotides read TGTGCCAGCAGTCCCGTGGAGGGGGGAAATCAGCCCCAGCATTTT. This encodes CASSPVEGGNQPQHF. V is TRBV28 and J is TRBJ1-5; tentative D call: TRBD1 (6 bases). The CDR3 is made up of 15 amino acids. Germline V lookup: CDR1 MDHEN, CDR2 SYDVKM. V was pared by 5 bases and J by 4 bases, with 15 bases between.

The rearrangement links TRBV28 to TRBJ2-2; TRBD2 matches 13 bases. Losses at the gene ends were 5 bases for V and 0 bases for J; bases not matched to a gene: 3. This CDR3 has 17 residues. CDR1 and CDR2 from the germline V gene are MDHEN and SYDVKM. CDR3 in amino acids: CASSETSGRSNTGELFF. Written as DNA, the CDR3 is TGTGCCAGCAGTGAGACTAGCGGGAGGTCGAACACCGGGGAGCTGTTTTTT.

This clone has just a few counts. CDR3 loop: CASLRHSGESPLHF. In nucleotides, the CDR3 is TGTGCCAGCCTCCGACACAGCGGCGAATCACCCCTCCACTTT. The chain carries TRBV28 and TRBJ1-6; no clear D. This CDR3 region has 14 residues. With 8 bases removed from V and 10 bases from J, the gap between germline ends came to 18 bases. Germline CDR1 MDHEN, CDR2 SYDVKM.

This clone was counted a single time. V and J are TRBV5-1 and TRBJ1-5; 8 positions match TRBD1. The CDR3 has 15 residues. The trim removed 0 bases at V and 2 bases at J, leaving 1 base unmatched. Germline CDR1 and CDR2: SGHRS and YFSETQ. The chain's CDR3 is CASSLGGQGNQPQHF. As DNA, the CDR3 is TGCGCCAGCAGCTTGGGGGGACAGGGCAATCAGCCCCAGCATTTT. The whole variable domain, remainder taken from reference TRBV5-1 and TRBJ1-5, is KAGVTQTPRYLIKTRGQQVTLSCSPISGHRSVSWYQQTPGQGLQFLFEYFSETQRNKGNFPGRFSGRQFSNSRSEMNVSTLELGDSALYLCASSLGGQGNQPQHFGDGTRLSIL.

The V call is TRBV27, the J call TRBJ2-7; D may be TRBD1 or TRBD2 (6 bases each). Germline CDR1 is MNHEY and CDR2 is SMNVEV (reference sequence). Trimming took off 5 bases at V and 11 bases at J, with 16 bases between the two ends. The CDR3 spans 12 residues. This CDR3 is CASSTLGGGEYF. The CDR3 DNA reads TGTGCCAGCAGTACTCTTGGAGGGGGAGAGTACTTC.

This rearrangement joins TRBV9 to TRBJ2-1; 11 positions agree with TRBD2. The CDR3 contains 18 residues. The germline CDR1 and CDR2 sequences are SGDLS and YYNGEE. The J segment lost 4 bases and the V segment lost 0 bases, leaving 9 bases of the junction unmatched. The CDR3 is CASSVGFSGGAVYNEQFF. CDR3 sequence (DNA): TGTGCCAGCAGCGTAGGGTTTAGCGGGGGGGCCGTGTACAATGAGCAGTTCTTC.

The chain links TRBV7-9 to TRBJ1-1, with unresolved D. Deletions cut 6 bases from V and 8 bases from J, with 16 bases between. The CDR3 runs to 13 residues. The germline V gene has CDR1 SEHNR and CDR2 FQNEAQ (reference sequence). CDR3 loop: CASSSLSDPEAFF. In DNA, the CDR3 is TGTGCCAGCAGTTCCCTTTCCGACCCGGAAGCTTTCTTT.

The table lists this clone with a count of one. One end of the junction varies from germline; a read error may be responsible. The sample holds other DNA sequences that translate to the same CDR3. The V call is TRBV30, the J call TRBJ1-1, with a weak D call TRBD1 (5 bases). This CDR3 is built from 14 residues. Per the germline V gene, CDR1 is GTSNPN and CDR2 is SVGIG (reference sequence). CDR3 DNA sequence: TGTGCTTGGAGTGTATCCCCCCGGGGGGCTGAAGCTTTCTTT. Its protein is CAWSVSPRGAEAFF. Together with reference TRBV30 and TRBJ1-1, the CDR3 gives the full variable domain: SQTIHQWPATLVQPVGSPLSLECTVEGTSNPNLYWYRQAAGRGLQLLFYSVGIGQISSEVPQNLSASRPQDRQFILSSKKLLLSDSGFYLCAWSVSPRGAEAFFGQGTRLTVV.

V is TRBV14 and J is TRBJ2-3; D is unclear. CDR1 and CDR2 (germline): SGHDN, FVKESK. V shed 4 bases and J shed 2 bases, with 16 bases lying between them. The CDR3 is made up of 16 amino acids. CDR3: CASSRSLLRYTDTQYF. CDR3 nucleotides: TGTGCCAGCAGCCGAAGTCTCCTCCGGTACACAGATACGCAGTATTTT.

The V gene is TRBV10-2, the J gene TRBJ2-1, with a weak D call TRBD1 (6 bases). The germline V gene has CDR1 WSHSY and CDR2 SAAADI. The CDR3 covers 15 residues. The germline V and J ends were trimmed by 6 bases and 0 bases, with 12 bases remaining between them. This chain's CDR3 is CASRGTSPSYNEQFF. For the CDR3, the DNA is TGCGCCAGCAGGGGGACATCACCCTCCTACAATGAGCAGTTCTTC.

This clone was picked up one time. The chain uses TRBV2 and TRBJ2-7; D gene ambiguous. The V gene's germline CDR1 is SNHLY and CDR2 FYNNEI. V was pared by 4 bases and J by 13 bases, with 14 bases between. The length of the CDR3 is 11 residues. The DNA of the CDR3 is TGTGCCAGCAGTGTGGGTCGGCCAGTTTACTTC. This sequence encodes CASSVGRPVYF.

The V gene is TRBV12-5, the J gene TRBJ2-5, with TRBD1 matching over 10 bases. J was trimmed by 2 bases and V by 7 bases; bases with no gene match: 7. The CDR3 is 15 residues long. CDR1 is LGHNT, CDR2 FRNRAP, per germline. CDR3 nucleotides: TGTGCTAGTGCCACGGGACAGGGGAAACAAGAGACCCAGTACTTC. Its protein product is CASATGQGKQETQYF.

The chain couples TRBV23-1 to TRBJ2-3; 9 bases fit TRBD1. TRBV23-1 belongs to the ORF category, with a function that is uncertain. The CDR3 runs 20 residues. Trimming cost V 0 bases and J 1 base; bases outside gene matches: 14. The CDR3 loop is CASSQSLGGTGFFCTDTQYF. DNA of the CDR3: TGCGCCAGCAGTCAATCCCTTGGAGGGACAGGGTTTTTTTGCACAGATACGCAGTATTTT.

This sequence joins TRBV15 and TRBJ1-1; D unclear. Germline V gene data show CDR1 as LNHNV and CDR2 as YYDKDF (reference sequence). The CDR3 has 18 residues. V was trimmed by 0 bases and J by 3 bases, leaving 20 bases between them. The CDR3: CATSRDSKARASDTEAFF. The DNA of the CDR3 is TGTGCCACCAGCAGAGATAGTAAGGCACGTGCATCGGACACTGAAGCTTTCTTT.

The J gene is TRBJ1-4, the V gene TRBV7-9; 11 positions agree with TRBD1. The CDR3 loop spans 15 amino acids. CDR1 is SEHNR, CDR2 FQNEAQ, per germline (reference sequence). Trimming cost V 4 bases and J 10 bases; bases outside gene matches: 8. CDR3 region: CASSSMDRGLGKLFF. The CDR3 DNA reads TGTGCCAGCAGCTCGATGGACAGGGGGCTTGGAAAACTGTTTTTT.

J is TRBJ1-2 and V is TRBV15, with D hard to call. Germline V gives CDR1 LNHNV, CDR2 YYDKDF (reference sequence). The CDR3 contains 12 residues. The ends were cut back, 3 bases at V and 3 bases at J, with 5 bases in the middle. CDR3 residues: CATSREDYGYTF. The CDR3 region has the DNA TGTGCCACCAGCAGGGAGGACTATGGCTACACCTTC.